This TCR beta chain comes out of a study of blood T cell repertoires in COVID-19. At the level of the study: T cells, B-cell-depleted T cells, or PBMCs supplied cDNA or gDNA.

V dropped 6 bases and J dropped 1 base, with 9 bases sitting between them. The CDR3 runs 12 residues. Germline V CDR1 and CDR2: SQVTM, ANQGSEA. As originally analysed: Amplifying reference gene primers gave estimates of nucleated cell counts. This table comes from immunoSEQ multiplex PCR, and its TCRdb copy is limited to in-frame clones, with some not included. For V, J and clone size, that table is used; D and trimming come from the DNA. The table records hundreds of thousands of clones, about 80% of them present only once. This sequence joins TRBV29-1 and TRBJ2-5, with D perhaps matching TRBD1 (6 bases). This clonotype was sampled from a woman aged 80 or over with acute or convalescent COVID-19. The sample taken for sequencing was peripheral blood. The DNA for the CDR3 is TGCAGCGTAAGGGGGTTCCAAGAGACCCAGTACTTC. This gives the protein CSVRGFQETQYF.